The 17 T cell receptor beta chains listed next were all sequenced from one sample in a study of T cell responses to AZD1222 COVID-19 vaccine. Method: immunoSEQ multiplex PCR; TCRdb's copy keeps in-frame clones and lacks some. In the table there are tens of thousands of clones, 75% to 90% of which are singletons. The specimen was peripheral blood, collected 28 days after the second AZD1222 dose. These receptors were collected from an adult who received the AZD1222 COVID-19 vaccine.

This clone was observed a handful of times. The V call is TRBV2, the J call TRBJ2-3, with a weak D call TRBD2 (6 bases). Germline V gene sequence: CDR1 SNHLY, CDR2 FYNNEI. Trimming stripped 2 bases from V and 0 bases from J, with 15 bases between. The CDR3 is 17 amino acids. The CDR3 loop is CASSERDSGTSTDTQYF. The CDR3 DNA sequence: TGTGCCAGCAGTGAAAGGGACTCCGGGACTAGCACAGATACGCAGTATTTT.

The chain has TRBV4-2 and TRBJ2-7; 7 positions agree with TRBD1. The V segment lost 1 base and the J segment 1 base; nucleotides outside the gene matches: 7. The CDR3 runs to 16 residues. Germline V CDR1 and CDR2: LGHNA, YNFKEQ. The CDR3 protein is CASSQASGTASYEQYF. CDR3 DNA: TGTGCCAGCAGCCAAGCCTCCGGGACAGCTTCCTACGAGCAGTACTTC.

The chain employs TRBV9 and TRBJ2-5; 11 bases align to TRBD2. This CDR3 has 16 residues. Trimming at V came to 3 bases and at J to 0 bases, leaving 4 bases not matched to a gene. From germline, CDR1 is SGDLS and CDR2 YYNGEE. This chain's CDR3 is CASSALAGGYQETQYF. CDR3 DNA: TGTGCCAGCAGCGCCTTAGCGGGGGGGTACCAAGAGACCCAGTACTTC.

The gene calls are TRBV28 and TRBJ2-3; 9 nucleotides match TRBD2. J gave up 3 bases and V 7 bases, and 2 bases lay outside the gene matches. The germline V gene encodes CDR1 MDHEN and CDR2 SYDVKM. This CDR3 has 13 residues. The CDR3 is CASNSGRTDTQYF. In DNA form, the CDR3 reads TGTGCCAGCAATAGCGGGAGAACAGATACGCAGTATTTT.

CDR3 nucleotides: TGTGCCAGCAGTTACGACGGGGCCTCCAACATTCAGTACTTC. As protein: CASSYDGASNIQYF. V and J are TRBV6-2 or TRBV6-3 and TRBJ2-4; either TRBD1 or TRBD2 may fit D (5 bases each). V lost 2 bases to trimming and J lost 7 bases, with 12 bases between them. The CDR3 has 14 residues. Looked up from germline, CDR1 is MNHEY and CDR2 is SVGEGT.

This chain links TRBV5-4 with TRBJ2-5, with D possibly being TRBD2 (5 bases). V gave up 4 bases and J gave up 0 bases, with 16 bases separating them. CDR1 and CDR2 (germline): SGHNT, YYREEE (reference sequence). CDR3 length: 16 residues. The DNA for the CDR3 is TGTGCCAGCAGCCCGAACCTAGCCCAAAACCAAGAGACCCAGTACTTC. Translation: CASSPNLAQNQETQYF. Supplemented by reference TRBV5-4 and TRBJ2-5, the full variable domain reads ETGVTQSPTHLIKTRGQQVTLRCSSQSGHNTVSWYQQALGQGPQFIFQYYREEENGRGNFPPRFSGLQFPNYSSELNVNALELDDSALYLCASSPNLAQNQETQYFGPGTRLLVL.

This chain joins TRBV18 and TRBJ1-1; 7 bases are shared with TRBD1. After removal of 3 bases from V and 8 bases from J, the junction contained 15 bases not matched to a gene. Germline assignment: CDR1 KGHSH and CDR2 LQKENI. The CDR3 runs to 16 residues. CDR3 sequence (DNA): TGTGCCAGCTCACCCCGGACCGGGACAGTTTTAATCGAAGCTTTCTTT. Protein product: CASSPRTGTVLIEAFF.

This rearrangement joins TRBV6-5 to TRBJ1-3; 9 bases match TRBD1. The CDR3 is 15 residues long. After removal of 5 bases from V and 7 bases from J, the junction contained 9 bases not matched to a gene. CDR1 and CDR2 from the germline V gene are MNHEY and SVGAGI. CDR3 nucleotide sequence: TGTGCCAGCAGTCCTCAAACAGGGGGCGCGAACACCATATATTTT. Protein product: CASSPQTGGANTIYF.

This clone showed up just a few times. V and J are TRBV28 and TRBJ1-2; 10 nucleotides line up with TRBD1. The CDR3 sequence is 14 residues long. The ends lost 5 bases at V and 8 bases at J; junction bases unmatched: 8. The germline CDR1 and CDR2 sequences are MDHEN and SYDVKM. CDR3 DNA: TGTGCCAGCAGTCCCGGGACAGGGGTGTACGGCTACACCTTC. Translating it yields CASSPGTGVYGYTF.

V and J are TRBV4-2 and TRBJ2-7; D remains ambiguous. The CDR3 is 16 residues long. V shed 0 bases and J shed 1 base, with 13 bases lying between them. The germline gives CDR1 LGHNA, CDR2 YNFKEQ. CDR3 amino acids: CASSQDAIYGSYEQYF. As DNA, the CDR3 is TGTGCCAGCAGCCAAGACGCGATCTACGGATCCTACGAGCAGTACTTC.

In its sample, this clone was seen once. As DNA, the CDR3 is TGTGCCAGCAGCCTGGTTCAGTCAATCTATGGCTACACCTTC. Protein: CASSLVQSIYGYTF. V gene TRBV7-9 combines with J gene TRBJ1-2; unclear D gene. Germline V lookup: CDR1 SEHNR, CDR2 FQNEAQ (reference sequence). The CDR3 covers 14 residues. The V end lost 5 bases, the J end lost 4 bases, and 14 bases lay between the germline ends.

CDR3 in DNA: TGTGCCAGCAGCTTAGGTTCGACAACTAACTATGGCTACACCTTC. Translating it yields CASSLGSTTNYGYTF. This chain uses TRBV5-4 with TRBJ1-2; no reliable D call. The CDR3 consists of 15 residues. Between the trimmed V and J ends, which lost 2 bases and 0 bases, there was a span of 11 bases. Germline CDR1 reads SGHNT; CDR2 reads YYREEE (reference sequence).

Comment on this clone: Other nucleotide sequences in the sample specify the same CDR3. This sequence joins TRBV7-9 and TRBJ1-1; no firm D call. The CDR3 loop spans 13 amino acids. Germline V gene data show CDR1 as SEHNR and CDR2 as FQNEAQ (reference sequence). Trimming pared 3 bases from V and 0 bases from J, leaving 5 bases between. CDR3 loop: CASSLTVNTEAFF. In DNA form, the CDR3 reads TGTGCCAGCAGCTTGACGGTGAACACTGAAGCTTTCTTT.

V gene TRBV7-2 combines with J gene TRBJ2-3; D is undetermined. Germline V lookup: CDR1 SGHTA, CDR2 FQGNSA. This CDR3 has 13 residues. Trimming took 4 bases from V and 4 from J, leaving 9 bases between them. DNA for the CDR3: TGTGCCAGCAGCTCCCCCCTGCCAGATACGCAGTATTTT. It is translated as CASSSPLPDTQYF.

Written as DNA, the CDR3 is TGTGCCAGCAGTTACGATTGGCAGGGGCGAAGACCGAACACTGAAGCTTTCTTT. It encodes CASSYDWQGRRPNTEAFF. The chain recombines TRBV6-2 or TRBV6-3 with TRBJ1-1, with D maybe TRBD1 (6 bases). The CDR3 totals 18 residues. V was trimmed by 2 bases and J by 1 base, leaving 20 bases between them. CDR1 and CDR2 from the germline V gene are MNHEY and SVGEGT.

The rearrangement joins TRBV29-1 to TRBJ1-2; 10 bases are shared with TRBD1. Germline V lookup: CDR1 SQVTM, CDR2 ANQGSEA. V gave up 6 bases and J gave up 2 bases; unmatched junction bases: 3. The CDR3 is 13 residues long. The DNA for the CDR3 is TGCAGCGTAGGGACAGGGGCAAACTATGGCTACACCTTC. It specifies CSVGTGANYGYTF.

V gene TRBV19 combines with J gene TRBJ1-6, with 7 bases identical to TRBD1. The V and J ends lost 6 bases and 5 bases, in that order; junction bases with no gene match: 7. The CDR3 totals 15 residues. The germline V gene encodes CDR1 LNHDA and CDR2 SQIVND (reference sequence). The CDR3: CASSPDREDNSPLHF. The CDR3 DNA reads TGTGCCAGTAGCCCAGACAGGGAAGATAATTCACCCCTCCACTTT.